This record looks at one TCR beta chain sequence and its context. These data come from a study of blood T cells in healthy people across ages. Germline loops: CDR1 MNHEY, CDR2 SVGAGI. The CDR3 is 15 amino acids. A second PCR, run for about 7 to 11 cycles, used a sample-barcoded 5' primer plus a J-beta primer mix. TCRdb analysed the 5' RACE reads with MiXCR anew, one entry per CDR3 protein. The table records more than 1,400,000 distinct CDR3 sequences, 35% to 45% of them present only once. The V call is TRBV6-5, the J call TRBJ2-1, with no clear D. The J call is uncertain, as TRBJ2-7 better fits the DNA end. The sequence came from a woman under 30 in good health. The sample comprised blood. The CDR3 DNA follows: TGTGCCAGCAGTTCAGCCGTACTTACCTACAATGAGCAGTACTTC. Protein: CASSSAVLTYNEQYF.